What follows describes a single T cell receptor (beta chain). Antigen unknown. The second PCR ran about 7 to 12 cycles with a sample-barcoded 5' primer and J-beta primers. TCRdb reprocessed the 5' RACE reads with MiXCR, giving one entry per CDR3 protein. The table includes 1.5 million to 2 million distinct CDR3 sequences, around 40% detected once. Drawn from each donor were around 10 milliliters of peripheral blood. PBMCs, at least 6.5 million per sample, were isolated. The data are from a study of blood T cells in healthy people across ages. Study-wide context: Template switching picked up about one barcoded beta molecule for each two T cells.

Findings and caveats of the study: Long-lived donors exceeded aged donors in naive CD4+ cells and diversity.

This TCR came from a human donor in good health. The sample comprised blood.

DNA of the CDR3: TGTGCCAGCTCACACCGGGACAGGGCAGGCGAGCAGTACTTC. Protein product: CASSHRDRAGEQYF. V gene TRBV18 combines with J gene TRBJ2-7; 9 positions match TRBD1. CDR1 and CDR2 (germline): KGHSH, LQKENI. The CDR3 loop spans 14 amino acids. V shed 4 bases, J shed 6 bases, and the junction held 7 bases outside the gene matches.